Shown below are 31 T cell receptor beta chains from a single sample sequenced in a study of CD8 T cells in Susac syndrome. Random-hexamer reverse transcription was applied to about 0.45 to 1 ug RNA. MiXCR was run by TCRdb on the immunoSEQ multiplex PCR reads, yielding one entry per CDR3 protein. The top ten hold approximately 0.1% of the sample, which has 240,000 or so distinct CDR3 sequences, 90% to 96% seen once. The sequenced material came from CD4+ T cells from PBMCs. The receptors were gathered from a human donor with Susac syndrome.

CDR3 nucleotide sequence: TGTGCCAGCAGTGAAGGGACTAGCTCAGATACGCAGTATTTT. This sequence encodes CASSEGTSSDTQYF. J is TRBJ2-3 and V is TRBV6-1; TRBD2 aligns across 8 bases. The CDR3 is 14 amino acids. Trimming at V came to 1 base and at J to 4 bases, leaving 1 base not matched to a gene. Germline lookup yields CDR1 MNHNS and CDR2 SASEGT.

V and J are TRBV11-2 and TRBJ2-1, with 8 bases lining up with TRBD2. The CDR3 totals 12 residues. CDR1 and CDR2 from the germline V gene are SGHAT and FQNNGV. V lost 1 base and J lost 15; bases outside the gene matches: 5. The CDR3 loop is CASSLGGRRLFF. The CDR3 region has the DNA TGTGCCAGCAGCTTAGGCGGGAGGAGGTTGTTCTTC.

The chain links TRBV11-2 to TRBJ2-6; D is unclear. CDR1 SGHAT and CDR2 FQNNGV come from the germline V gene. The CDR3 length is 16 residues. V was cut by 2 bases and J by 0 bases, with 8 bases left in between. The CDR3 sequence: CASSLSLHSGANVLTF. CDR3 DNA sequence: TGTGCCAGCAGCTTATCCCTTCACTCTGGGGCCAACGTCCTGACTTTC.

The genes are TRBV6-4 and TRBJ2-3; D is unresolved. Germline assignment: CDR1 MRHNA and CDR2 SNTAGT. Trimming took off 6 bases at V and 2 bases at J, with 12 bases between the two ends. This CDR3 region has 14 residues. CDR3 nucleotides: TGTGCCAGCAGCCAGGATTTCCACACAGATACGCAGTATTTT. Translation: CASSQDFHTDTQYF.

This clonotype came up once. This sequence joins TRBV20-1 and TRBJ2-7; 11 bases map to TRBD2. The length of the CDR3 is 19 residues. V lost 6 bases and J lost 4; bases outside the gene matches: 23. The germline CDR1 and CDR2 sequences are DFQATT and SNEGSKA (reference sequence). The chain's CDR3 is CSARSLSLAGTSGNYEQYF. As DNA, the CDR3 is TGCAGTGCCCGATCCCTCTCCCTGGCAGGGACTAGCGGAAATTACGAGCAGTACTTC.

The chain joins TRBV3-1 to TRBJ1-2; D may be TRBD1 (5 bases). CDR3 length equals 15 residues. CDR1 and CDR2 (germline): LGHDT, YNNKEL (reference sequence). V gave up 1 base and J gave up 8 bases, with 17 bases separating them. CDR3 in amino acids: CASSQVATGPGGYTF. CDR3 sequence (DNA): TGTGCCAGCAGCCAAGTTGCCACGGGACCAGGGGGCTACACCTTC.

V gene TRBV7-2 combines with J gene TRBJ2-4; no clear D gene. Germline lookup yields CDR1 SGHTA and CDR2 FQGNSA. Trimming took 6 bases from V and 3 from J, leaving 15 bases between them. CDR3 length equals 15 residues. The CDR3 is CASSPQEPGKNIQYF. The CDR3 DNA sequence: TGTGCCAGCAGTCCTCAGGAGCCAGGCAAAAACATTCAGTACTTC.

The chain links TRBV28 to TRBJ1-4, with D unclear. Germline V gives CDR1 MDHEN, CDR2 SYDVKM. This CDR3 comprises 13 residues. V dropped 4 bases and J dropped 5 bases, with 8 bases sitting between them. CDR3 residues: CASSWNPNEKLFF. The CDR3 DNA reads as TGTGCCAGCAGTTGGAACCCCAATGAAAAACTGTTTTTT.

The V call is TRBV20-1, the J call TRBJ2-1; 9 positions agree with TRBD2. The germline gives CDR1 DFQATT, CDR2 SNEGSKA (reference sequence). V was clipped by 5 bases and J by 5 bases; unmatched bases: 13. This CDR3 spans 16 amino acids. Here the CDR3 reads CSAAGSGGRGNNEQFF. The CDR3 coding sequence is TGCAGTGCTGCCGGCAGCGGCGGGAGGGGTAACAATGAGCAGTTCTTC.

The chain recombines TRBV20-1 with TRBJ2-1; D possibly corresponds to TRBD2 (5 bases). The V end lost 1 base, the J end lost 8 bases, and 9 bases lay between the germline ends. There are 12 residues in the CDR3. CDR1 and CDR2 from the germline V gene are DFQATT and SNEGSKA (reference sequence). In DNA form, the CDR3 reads TGCAGTGCTAGAGTAATCGGGGATGAGCAGTTCTTC. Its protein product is CSARVIGDEQFF.

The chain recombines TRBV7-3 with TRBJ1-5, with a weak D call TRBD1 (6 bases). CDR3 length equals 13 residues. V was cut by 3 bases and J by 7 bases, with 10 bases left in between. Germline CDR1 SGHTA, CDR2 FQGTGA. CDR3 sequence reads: CASSLDRQQPQHF. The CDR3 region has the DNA TGTGCCAGCAGCTTGGACAGACAGCAGCCCCAGCATTTT. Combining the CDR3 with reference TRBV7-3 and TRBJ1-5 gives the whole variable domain GAGVSQTPSNKVTEKGKYVELRCDPISGHTALYWYRQSLGQGPEFLIYFQGTGAADDSGLPNDRFFAVRPEGSVSTLKIQRTERGDSAVYLCASSLDRQQPQHFGDGTRLSIL.

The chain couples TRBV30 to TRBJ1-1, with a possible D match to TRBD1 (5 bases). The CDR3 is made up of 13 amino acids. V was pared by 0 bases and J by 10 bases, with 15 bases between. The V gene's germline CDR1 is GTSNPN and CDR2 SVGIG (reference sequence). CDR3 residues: CAWSVGTSRGAFF. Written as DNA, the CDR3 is TGTGCCTGGAGTGTTGGTACTTCAAGGGGAGCTTTCTTT.

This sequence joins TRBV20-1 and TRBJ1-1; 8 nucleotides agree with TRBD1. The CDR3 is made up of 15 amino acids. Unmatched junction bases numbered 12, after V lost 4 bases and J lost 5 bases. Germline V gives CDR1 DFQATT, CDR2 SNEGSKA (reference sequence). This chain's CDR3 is CSAKSIMTGETEAFF. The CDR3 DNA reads TGCAGTGCTAAATCGATTATGACAGGGGAGACTGAAGCTTTCTTT.

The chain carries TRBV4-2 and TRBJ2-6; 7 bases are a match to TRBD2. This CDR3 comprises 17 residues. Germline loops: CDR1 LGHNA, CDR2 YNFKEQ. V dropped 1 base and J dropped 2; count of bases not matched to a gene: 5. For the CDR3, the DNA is TGTGCCAGCAGCCAAGCGGGGGGATCGACTGGGGCCAACGTCCTGACTTTC. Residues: CASSQAGGSTGANVLTF.

The CDR3 DNA reads TGCGCCAGCAGCTTGGACACTCAGACTACGTTCTACGAGCAGTACTTC. The encoded protein is CASSLDTQTTFYEQYF. The rearrangement links TRBV5-1 to TRBJ2-7; a possible D gene is TRBD2 (5 bases). V lost 0 bases to trimming and J lost 3 bases, with 16 bases between them. The CDR3 is 16 residues long. The V gene's germline CDR1 is SGHRS and CDR2 YFSETQ. Full variable domain (rest looked up from reference TRBV5-1 and TRBJ2-7): KAGVTQTPRYLIKTRGQQVTLSCSPISGHRSVSWYQQTPGQGLQFLFEYFSETQRNKGNFPGRFSGRQFSNSRSEMNVSTLELGDSALYLCASSLDTQTTFYEQYFGPGTRLTVT.

The CDR3: CASSASGMRENIQYF. CDR3 bases: TGTGCCAGCAGCGCGTCGGGTATGAGGGAAAACATTCAGTACTTC. This sequence joins TRBV9 and TRBJ2-4; tentative D call: TRBD2 (5 bases). The germline V gene has CDR1 SGDLS and CDR2 YYNGEE. The CDR3 spans 15 residues. V lost 3 bases and J 5 bases, leaving 15 bases between the germline ends.

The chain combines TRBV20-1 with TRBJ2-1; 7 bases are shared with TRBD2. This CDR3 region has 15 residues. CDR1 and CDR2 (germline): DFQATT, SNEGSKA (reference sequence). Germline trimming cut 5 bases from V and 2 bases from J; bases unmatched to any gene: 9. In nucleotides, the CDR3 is TGCAGTGCTCATCTCGCGGGAGCGGCCTACAATGAGCAGTTCTTC. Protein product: CSAHLAGAAYNEQFF.

CDR3 nucleotides: TGTGCCAGCAGCCCCACTAGCGGGAGGACAAAGACCCAGTACTTC. The encoded protein is CASSPTSGRTKTQYF. This sequence joins TRBV5-4 and TRBJ2-5; 12 nucleotides agree with TRBD2. Germline V gene sequence: CDR1 SGHNT, CDR2 YYREEE (reference sequence). Losses at the gene ends were 4 bases for V and 6 bases for J; bases not matched to a gene: 7. There are 15 residues in the CDR3.

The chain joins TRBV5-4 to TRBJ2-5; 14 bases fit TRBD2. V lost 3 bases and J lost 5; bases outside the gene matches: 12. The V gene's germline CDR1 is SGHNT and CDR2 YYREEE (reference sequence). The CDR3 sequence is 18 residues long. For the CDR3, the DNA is TGTGCCAGCAGCTCACCTTACGGGACTAGCGGGAGCCGGGAGACCCAGTACTTC. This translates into CASSSPYGTSGSRETQYF.

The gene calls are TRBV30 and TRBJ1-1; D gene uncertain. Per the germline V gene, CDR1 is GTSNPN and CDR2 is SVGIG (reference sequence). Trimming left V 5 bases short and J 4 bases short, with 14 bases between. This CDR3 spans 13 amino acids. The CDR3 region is CAWSETLSTEAFF. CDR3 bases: TGTGCCTGGTCCGAAACCCTGAGCACTGAAGCTTTCTTT. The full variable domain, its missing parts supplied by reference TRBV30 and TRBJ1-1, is SQTIHQWPATLVQPVGSPLSLECTVEGTSNPNLYWYRQAAGRGLQLLFYSVGIGQISSEVPQNLSASRPQDRQFILSSKKLLLSDSGFYLCAWSETLSTEAFFGQGTRLTVV.

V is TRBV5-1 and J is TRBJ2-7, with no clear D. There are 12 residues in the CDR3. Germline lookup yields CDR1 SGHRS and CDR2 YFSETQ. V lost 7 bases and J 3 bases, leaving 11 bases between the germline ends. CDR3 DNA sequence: TGCGCCAGCGGAAGTAGAGTCTACGAGCAGTACTTC. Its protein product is CASGSRVYEQYF.

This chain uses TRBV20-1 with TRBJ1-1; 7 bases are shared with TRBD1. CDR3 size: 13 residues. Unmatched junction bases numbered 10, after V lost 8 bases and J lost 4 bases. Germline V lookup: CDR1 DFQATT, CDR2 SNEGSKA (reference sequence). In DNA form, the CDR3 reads TGCAGTCCCCTTACACAGGGGTCCACTGAAGCTTTCTTT. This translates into CSPLTQGSTEAFF.

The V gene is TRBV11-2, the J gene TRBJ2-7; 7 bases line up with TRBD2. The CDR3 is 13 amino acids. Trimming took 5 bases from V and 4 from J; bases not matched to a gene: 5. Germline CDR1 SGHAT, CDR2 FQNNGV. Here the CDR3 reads CASSGRAWYEQYF. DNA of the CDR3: TGTGCCAGCAGCGGGAGGGCCTGGTACGAGCAGTACTTC.

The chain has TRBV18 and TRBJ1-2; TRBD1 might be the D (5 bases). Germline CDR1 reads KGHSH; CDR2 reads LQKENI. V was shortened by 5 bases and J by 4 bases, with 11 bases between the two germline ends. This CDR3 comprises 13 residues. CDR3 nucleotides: TGTGCCAGCTCAGCGGGGGGTGCCTATGGCTACACCTTC. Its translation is CASSAGGAYGYTF.

In DNA form, the CDR3 reads TGTGCCAGCAGCGTAGGGCAGGGCACTGAAGCTTTCTTT. Encoded protein: CASSVGQGTEAFF. The chain employs TRBV9 and TRBJ1-1, with a possible D match to TRBD1 (5 bases). The V gene's germline CDR1 is SGDLS and CDR2 YYNGEE. The V end was cut by 0 bases, the J end by 4 bases, with 7 bases between. This CDR3 is 13 amino acids long.

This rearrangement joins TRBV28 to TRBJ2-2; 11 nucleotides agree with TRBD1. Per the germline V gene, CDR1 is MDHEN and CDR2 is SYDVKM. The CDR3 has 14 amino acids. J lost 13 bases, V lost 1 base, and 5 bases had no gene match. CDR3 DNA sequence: TGTGCCAGCAGTTTATCCGGGACAGGGGGTTTGCTGTTTTTT. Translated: CASSLSGTGGLLFF.

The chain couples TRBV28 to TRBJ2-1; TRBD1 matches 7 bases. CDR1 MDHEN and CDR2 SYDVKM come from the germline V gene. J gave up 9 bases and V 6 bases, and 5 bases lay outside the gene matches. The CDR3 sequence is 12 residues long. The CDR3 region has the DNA TGTGCCAGCAGCCACCGACAGGGTGAGCAGTTCTTC. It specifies CASSHRQGEQFF.

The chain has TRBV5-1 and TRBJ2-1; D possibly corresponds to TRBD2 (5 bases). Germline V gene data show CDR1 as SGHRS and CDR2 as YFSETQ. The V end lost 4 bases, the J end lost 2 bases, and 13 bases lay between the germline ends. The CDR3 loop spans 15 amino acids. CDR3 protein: CASSPPEAPYNEQFF. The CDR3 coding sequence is TGCGCCAGCAGCCCCCCGGAGGCCCCCTACAATGAGCAGTTCTTC.

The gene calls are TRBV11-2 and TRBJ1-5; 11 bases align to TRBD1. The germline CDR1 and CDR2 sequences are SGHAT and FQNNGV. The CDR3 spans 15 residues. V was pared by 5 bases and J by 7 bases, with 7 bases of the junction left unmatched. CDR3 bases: TGTGCCAGCAGCCGGGACAGGGGGGATCGGCAGCCCCAGCATTTT. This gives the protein CASSRDRGDRQPQHF.

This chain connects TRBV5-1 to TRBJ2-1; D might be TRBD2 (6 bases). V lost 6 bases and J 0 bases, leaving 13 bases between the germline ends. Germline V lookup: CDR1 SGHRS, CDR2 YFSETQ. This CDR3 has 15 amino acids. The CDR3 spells CASTPLAVSYNEQFF. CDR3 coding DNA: TGCGCCAGCACACCCTTAGCGGTCTCCTACAATGAGCAGTTCTTC.

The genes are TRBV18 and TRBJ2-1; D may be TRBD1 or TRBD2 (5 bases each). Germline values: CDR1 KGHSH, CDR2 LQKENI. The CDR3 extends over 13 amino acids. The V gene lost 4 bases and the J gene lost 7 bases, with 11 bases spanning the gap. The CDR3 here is CASSLGTGNEQFF. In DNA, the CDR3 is TGTGCCAGCTCACTTGGGACCGGGAATGAGCAGTTCTTC.